The TCR beta chain under discussion was sequenced for a study of T cell responses to AZD1222 COVID-19 vaccine. The study's findings and limits: Donors were mostly white British, more females; clonal diversity possibly underestimated. Baseline serology detected seropositivity in only a handful of AZD1222 recipients. Among vaccine-associated CD4 TCRs, coverage spanned spike, with dominance at 160-218 and 743-854. The study found Spike-specific TCR breadth and depth rose after two AZD1222 doses.

To note about this clone: The antigen remains unidentified. At one of its ends the junction is not consistent with the germline gene, which may arise from a read error.

Germline values: CDR1 DFQATT, CDR2 SNEGSKA (reference sequence). There are 10 residues in the CDR3. This table comes from immunoSEQ multiplex PCR, and its TCRdb copy is limited to in-frame clones, with some not included. Here the sample spans some 170,000 clones, around 90% being singletons. The chain links TRBV20-1 to TRBJ2-7, with D maybe TRBD2 (6 bases). The source was peripheral blood, collected 28 days after the second dose of the MenACWY control vaccine. This clonotype was obtained from an adult who received the MenACWY meningococcal vaccine as a control. CDR3 sequence reads: CSADRAGRHF. The CDR3 DNA sequence: TGCAGTGCTGACCGGGCAGGGAGGCACTTC.